Presented here are 22 T cell receptor beta chains from one specimen sequenced in a study of T cells in tuberculosis. Method: immunoSEQ multiplex PCR; TCRdb's copy keeps in-frame clones and lacks some. The sample shows 25,000 to 35,000 clones, 90% of them seen only once. The material sequenced was PBMCs. The receptor set was obtained from a donor aged 10-29 years with latent tuberculosis or without tuberculosis infection.

This sequence joins TRBV5-5 and TRBJ1-1; tentative D call: TRBD1 (5 bases). This CDR3 is 14 amino acids long. V was pared by 0 bases and J by 5 bases, with 11 bases between. Germline CDR1 SGHKS, CDR2 YYEKEE (reference sequence). The CDR3 DNA reads TGTGCCAGCAGCTTGGTTCGCAAGGGGACTGAAGCTTTCTTT. Amino acids: CASSLVRKGTEAFF.

The chain has TRBV19 and TRBJ1-5; unclear D gene. Germline CDR1 LNHDA, CDR2 SQIVND (reference sequence). V gave up 6 bases and J gave up 0 bases, with 12 bases separating them. The CDR3 spans 15 residues. CDR3 amino acids: CASSGVYNSNQPQHF. CDR3 coding DNA: TGTGCCAGTAGCGGAGTGTACAATAGCAATCAGCCCCAGCATTTT.

V and J are TRBV5-1 and TRBJ2-3; TRBD1 agrees at 9 bases. There are 16 residues in the CDR3. Germline values: CDR1 SGHRS, CDR2 YFSETQ. Trimming took 1 base from V and 5 from J; bases not matched to a gene: 8. CDR3 loop: CASSLYGTGFVDTQYF. In DNA, the CDR3 is TGCGCCAGCAGCTTGTACGGGACAGGGTTCGTAGATACGCAGTATTTT.

The J gene is TRBJ2-7, the V gene TRBV6-6; 9 bases map to TRBD1. CDR1 and CDR2 from the germline V gene are MNHNY and SVGAGI (reference sequence). This CDR3 is built from 14 residues. V shed 5 bases and J 1 base; nucleotides not matched to a gene: 3. The CDR3 DNA reads as TGTGCCAGCAGTAAAGGGACAGGGTCCTACGAGCAGTACTTC. It yields the protein CASSKGTGSYEQYF.

The chain uses TRBV5-1 and TRBJ1-4; D is unresolved. V lost 4 bases, J lost 6 bases, and 19 bases lay in between. Germline values: CDR1 SGHRS, CDR2 YFSETQ. CDR3 length: 16 amino acids. In nucleotides, the CDR3 is TGCGCCAGCAGCCACCGAGGAGGGCCCTCCCATGAAAAACTGTTTTTT. It translates to CASSHRGGPSHEKLFF.

The rearrangement uses TRBV5-6 and TRBJ1-2; no reliable D call. Trimming took off 5 bases at V and 0 bases at J, with 11 bases between the two ends. The CDR3 consists of 14 residues. CDR1 is SGHDT, CDR2 YYEEEE, per germline. CDR3 amino acids: CASSQIEPNYGYTF. The CDR3 DNA reads TGTGCCAGCAGTCAAATAGAACCTAACTATGGCTACACCTTC.

The table lists this clone with a few counts. The V call is TRBV5-4, the J call TRBJ1-2, with a possible D match to TRBD1 (5 bases). Per the germline V gene, CDR1 is SGHNT and CDR2 is YYREEE (reference sequence). The length of the CDR3 is 9 residues. V was trimmed by 10 bases and J by 8 bases, leaving 9 bases between them. DNA of the CDR3: TGTGCCGGGGCCGGGGGCTACACCTTC. Translation: CAGAGGYTF.

The chain uses TRBV4-3 and TRBJ1-6; 9 bases are shared with TRBD1. This CDR3 has 17 amino acids. Germline values: CDR1 LGHNA, CDR2 YSLEER. With V trimmed by 1 base and J by 9 bases, 10 bases remained unmatched. This CDR3 is CASSQVHSGQGFSPLHF. CDR3 nucleotides: TGCGCCAGCAGCCAAGTTCACTCAGGACAGGGGTTTTCACCCCTCCACTTT.

The chain employs TRBV7-2 and TRBJ1-2; weak D call: TRBD1 (6 bases). Between the trimmed V and J ends, which lost 5 bases and 8 bases, there was a span of 15 bases. Per the germline V gene, CDR1 is SGHTA and CDR2 is FQGNSA. The length of the CDR3 is 13 residues. CDR3 loop: CASSPNIQGGYTF. CDR3 nucleotide sequence: TGTGCCAGCAGCCCCAACATTCAGGGGGGCTACACCTTC.

This rearrangement joins TRBV7-9 to TRBJ2-5, with D possibly TRBD1 on 5 matching bases. The V gene's germline CDR1 is SEHNR and CDR2 FQNEAQ (reference sequence). Deletions cut 5 bases from V and 1 base from J, with 11 bases between. This CDR3 has 14 residues. DNA for the CDR3: TGTGCCAGCAGCCGTGACAGCCCCCAAGAGACCCAGTACTTC. This translates into CASSRDSPQETQYF.

The CDR3 spells CAISESGPGVEQYF. Here the CDR3 DNA reads TGTGCCATCAGTGAGTCGGGCCCAGGGGTCGAGCAGTACTTC. This chain connects TRBV10-3 to TRBJ2-7, with D perhaps TRBD1 (6 bases). Trimming removed 0 bases at V and 6 bases at J, with 12 bases between. Germline V lookup: CDR1 ENHRY, CDR2 SYGVKD. The CDR3 runs 14 residues.

The chain recombines TRBV6-5 with TRBJ1-1; maybe TRBD1 (6 bases). Germline lookup yields CDR1 MNHEY and CDR2 SVGAGI. The CDR3 extends over 13 amino acids. V was trimmed by 10 bases and J by 5 bases, leaving 17 bases between them. The CDR3 DNA follows: TGTGCCACCCAGCCCACAGGGAGTACTGAAGCTTTCTTT. Its protein product is CATQPTGSTEAFF.

V is TRBV28 and J is TRBJ2-3; 11 nucleotides line up with TRBD2. This CDR3 is 16 amino acids long. With 6 bases clipped from V and 2 bases from J, the junction kept 7 bases outside the gene matches. In germline, CDR1 is MDHEN, CDR2 SYDVKM. This chain's CDR3 is CASRNLAGGPTDTQYF. The CDR3, as DNA: TGTGCCAGCAGAAACCTAGCGGGGGGCCCCACAGATACGCAGTATTTT.

The rearrangement uses TRBV21-1 and TRBJ2-7; the table names TRBD2, a call not compared with the DNA. TRBV21-1 is a pseudogene locus. The CDR3 length is 17 residues. CDR3 sequence reads: CASSQMELGLSSYEQYF. The CDR3, as DNA: TGTGCCAGCAGCCAAATGGAGCTGGGACTGAGCTCCTACGAGCAGTACTTC.

The chain employs TRBV27 and TRBJ1-5, with 9 bases that match TRBD1. V shed 2 bases and J 0 bases; nucleotides not matched to a gene: 5. Germline-derived CDR1 and CDR2 are MNHEY and SMNVEV (reference sequence). This CDR3 region has 17 residues. This CDR3 reads CASSLMSGQGSNQPQHF. The CDR3 nucleotides are TGTGCCAGCAGTTTAATGTCGGGACAGGGTAGCAATCAGCCCCAGCATTTT.

This sequence joins TRBV21-1 and TRBJ1-4; TRBD1 is the table's D call, not checked against the DNA. TRBV21-1 represents a pseudogene. The CDR3 has 17 residues. CDR3 in amino acids: CASSKSPSGSADEKLFF. CDR3 nucleotide sequence: TGTGCCAGCAGCAAATCTCCCTCAGGGTCAGCCGATGAAAAACTGTTTTTT.

This chain uses TRBV6-1 with TRBJ1-1, with D possibly TRBD1 on 5 matching bases. The V and J ends lost 7 bases and 5 bases respectively, with 14 bases between them. This CDR3 comprises 13 residues. Germline values: CDR1 MNHNS, CDR2 SASEGT. In DNA, the CDR3 is TGTGCCAGCACCTCCCCATCAGGGACTGAAGCTTTCTTT. It codes for CASTSPSGTEAFF.

This chain links TRBV9 with TRBJ1-5, with TRBD1 as a possible D gene (5 bases). With 4 bases removed from V and 3 bases from J, the gap between germline ends came to 14 bases. This CDR3 comprises 15 residues. Germline V gives CDR1 SGDLS, CDR2 YYNGEE. The CDR3 DNA sequence: TGTGCCAGCAGCCCGCGGGACGGGATCAATCAGCCCCAGCATTTT. Residues: CASSPRDGINQPQHF.

The chain carries TRBV6-6 and TRBJ2-5; a possible D gene is TRBD2 (7 bases). CDR1 and CDR2 (germline): MNHNY, SVGAGI (reference sequence). This CDR3 has 12 amino acids. Trimming pared 9 bases from V and 5 bases from J, leaving 13 bases between. CDR3 bases: TGTGCCAGAGGGGGGGATAAGGAGACCCAGTACTTC. As protein: CARGGDKETQYF.

This sequence joins TRBV10-2 and TRBJ2-7; maybe TRBD1 (6 bases). Germline V lookup: CDR1 WSHSY, CDR2 SAAADI. Trimming left V 10 bases short and J 2 bases short, with 21 bases between. The CDR3 contains 15 residues. The CDR3 DNA reads as TGCGCCACCACTACCGAAGGGACACAGACCTACGAGCAGTACTTC. It specifies CATTTEGTQTYEQYF.

V gene TRBV19 combines with J gene TRBJ2-2; D is ambiguous. The V end lost 3 bases, the J end lost 7 bases, and 24 bases lay between the germline ends. Germline CDR1 LNHDA, CDR2 SQIVND (reference sequence). The CDR3 sequence is 18 residues long. CDR3 nucleotides: TGTGCCAGTAGTATGGGCTTGGCCAACCCGTTCTCGAGCGGGGAGCTGTTTTTT. Its protein is CASSMGLANPFSSGELFF.

This chain joins TRBV11-2 and TRBJ1-3; no clear D. V lost 2 bases, J lost 6 bases, and 23 bases lay in between. This CDR3 is built from 18 residues. The germline CDR1 and CDR2 sequences are SGHAT and FQNNGV. The CDR3 spells CASSLIFGRRLNINTIYF. In nucleotides, the CDR3 is TGTGCCAGCAGCTTAATTTTTGGAAGGCGACTAAACATAAACACCATATATTTT.